In its sample, the clone carrying this T cell receptor (beta chain) was seen a few times. TCRdb independently ran MiXCR on the RT-PCR reads; one entry per CDR3 protein. The top ten clones hold around 12% of a sample with hundreds of thousands of distinct CDR3 sequences, 10% to 15% of them seen once. This entry is derived from a study of response to subunit inactivated influenza vaccine. Germline CDR1 DFQATT, CDR2 SNEGSKA (reference sequence). The junction had 17 bases not matched to a gene; V was cut back by 5 bases and J by 4 bases. CDR3 size: 17 residues. The V call is TRBV20-1, the J call TRBJ2-7; 10 nucleotides match TRBD2. This sequence originates from a man aged 50 to 60 who received an inactivated influenza vaccine. This specimen consisted of PBMCs from blood, obtained roughly 46 days after vaccination. CDR3 sequence: CSAPTVTSGHSLYEQYF. For the CDR3, the DNA is TGCAGTGCTCCAACTGTGACTAGCGGGCATTCACTTTACGAGCAGTACTTC.